Listed below are T cell receptor beta chains from one sample, sequenced in a study of T cell repertoires in cytomegalovirus infection. No antigen is known for these receptors. In TCRdb, the reads were re-called with MiXCR into one record per CDR3 protein. The data contain about 920,000 distinct CDR3 sequences, around 32% of them singletons. Material: cultured CD8+ T cells from PBMCs, obtained from culture after CMV antigen stimulation. All receptors derive from a human donor in good health (CMV status not recorded). Some clones in this sample may be carry-over from other donors' samples. CDR3s leave out the opening cysteine and the closing phenylalanine or tryptophan.

V gene	J gene	CDR3 protein
TRBV12-3/TRBV12-4	TRBJ2-7	ASSFVGEGRPYEQY
TRBV25-1	TRBJ1-2	ASSEYEDLHYGYT
TRBV6-6	TRBJ2-7	AAAGIAGLFGSYEQY
TRBV6-5	TRBJ2-7	ASSYGGFLNKQY
TRBV4-1	TRBJ2-7	ASRYRDATYEQY
TRBV28	TRBJ1-2	ASSSDGRYGYT
TRBV29-1	TRBJ1-1	SVEVGEAEAF
TRBV7-2	TRBJ2-3	ASSLRTGLAATDTQY
TRBV10-3	TRBJ2-1	AISDLGGVTYNEQF
TRBV4-1	TRBJ2-1	ASSQNGGPLNEQF
TRBV5-1	TRBJ1-1	ASSARTGLNTEAF
TRBV4-2	TRBJ1-6	ASSQGGYSPLH
TRBV4-1	TRBJ2-5	ASSQDLRGGGFQETQY
TRBV7-2	TRBJ2-1	ASSLRWDTGPNEQF
TRBV4-2	TRBJ1-1	ASSQAAGARGTEAF
TRBV19	TRBJ1-2	ASSSDNLGYT
TRBV28	TRBJ2-3	ASGETGAGTDTQY
TRBV12-3/TRBV12-4	TRBJ2-1	ASSLEFISYNEQF
TRBV7-9	TRBJ2-5	ASSFPDGKSTQY
TRBV27	TRBJ1-3	ASSPLGDRGNTIY
TRBV7-2	TRBJ1-1	ASSLGRGAGRYTEAF
TRBV7-8	TRBJ1-1	ASSLYLTEAF
TRBV6-2/TRBV6-3	TRBJ2-2	ASESGDTGELF
TRBV19	TRBJ1-1	ASSLTGGDEAF
TRBV7-9	TRBJ2-2	ASSFTQGNTGELF